The 9 T cell receptor beta chains presented below share a single source sample, sequenced in a study of cytomegalovirus exposure and HLA in healthy donors. PCR was performed using 60 Vbeta and 13 Jbeta primers. Method: immunoSEQ multiplex PCR; TCRdb's copy keeps in-frame clones and lacks some. The sample carries 130,000 to 150,000 clones, approximately 70% recorded once. Sample: PBMCs. The source is a human donor in good health.

The CDR3 DNA is TGTGCCAGCAGTGCGGGACTAGTAGGGGGGGATGAGCAGTTCTTC. It translates to CASSAGLVGGDEQFF. V gene TRBV27 combines with J gene TRBJ2-1; TRBD2 matches 8 bases. V shed 5 bases, J shed 8 bases, and the junction held 11 bases outside the gene matches. Per germline, CDR1 MNHEY and CDR2 SMNVEV (reference sequence). The CDR3 is made up of 15 amino acids.

V is TRBV4-1 and J is TRBJ2-1; D is possibly TRBD2 (5 bases). The germline CDR1 and CDR2 sequences are MGHRA and YSYEKL. This CDR3 is 14 amino acids long. Trimming left V 3 bases short and J 8 bases short, with 14 bases between. CDR3: CASSQALGSYEQFF. The CDR3 DNA reads as TGCGCCAGCAGCCAGGCACTAGGTTCGTATGAGCAGTTCTTC.

This clone has a handful of counts. The chain is built from TRBV5-4 and TRBJ1-4; no firm D call. The CDR3 loop spans 16 amino acids. The V and J ends lost 4 bases and 3 bases respectively, with 16 bases between them. Germline lookup yields CDR1 SGHNT and CDR2 YYREEE (reference sequence). CDR3 DNA sequence: TGTGCCAGCAGCCCACCTCGGGAGGCCCCTAATGAAAAACTGTTTTTT. This encodes CASSPPREAPNEKLFF.

This chain uses TRBV6-1 with TRBJ2-7, with 9 bases aligning to TRBD1. Germline V gives CDR1 MNHNS, CDR2 SASEGT. V trimming: 1 base; J trimming: 3 bases; junction bases outside the gene matches: 4. The CDR3 sequence is 15 residues long. CDR3 DNA: TGTGCCAGCAGTGAAGGGGACAGGGATTTCTACGAGCAGTACTTC. It specifies CASSEGDRDFYEQYF.

CDR3 loop: CASSLGPYNEQFF. The DNA for the CDR3 is TGTGCCAGCAGCTTGGGGCCATACAATGAGCAGTTCTTC. This sequence joins TRBV5-8 and TRBJ2-1; D is undetermined. This CDR3 has 13 residues. The V and J ends lost 0 bases and 4 bases respectively, with 5 bases between them. Germline-derived CDR1 and CDR2 are SGHTS and YDEGEE.

The chain joins TRBV11-3 to TRBJ2-3, with a weak D call TRBD2 (6 bases). Per germline, CDR1 SGHNT and CDR2 YENEEA. Trimming took off 4 bases at V and 5 bases at J, with 10 bases between the two ends. CDR3 length equals 13 residues. The CDR3 region is CASSWRGLDTQYF. The CDR3 DNA reads TGTGCCAGCAGCTGGAGGGGCCTAGATACGCAGTATTTT.

This clone has only one observation. The rearrangement links TRBV5-1 to TRBJ1-1; tentatively, D is TRBD1 (5 bases). Trimming left V 0 bases short and J 3 bases short, with 18 bases between. Germline V gene lookup returns CDR1 SGHRS and CDR2 YFSETQ. CDR3 size: 17 residues. CDR3 sequence reads: CASSLEGNSFLDTEAFF. In DNA form, the CDR3 reads TGCGCCAGCAGCTTGGAGGGGAATTCGTTTTTGGACACTGAAGCTTTCTTT.

The chain combines TRBV10-3 with TRBJ1-2; the D is unclear. The length of the CDR3 is 12 residues. Germline CDR1 ENHRY, CDR2 SYGVKD. The germline V and J ends were trimmed by 0 bases and 8 bases, with 7 bases remaining between them. CDR3 in DNA: TGTGCCATCAGTGAGTCGACGGAGGGCTACACCTTC. The encoded protein is CAISESTEGYTF.

This clone has a handful of counts. This chain uses TRBV11-2 with TRBJ1-3, with a possible D match to TRBD1 (6 bases). Germline CDR1 and CDR2: SGHAT and FQNNGV. Trimming shortened V by 5 bases and J by 0 bases, and 17 bases separated the two germline ends. CDR3 length: 17 residues. CDR3 bases: TGTGCCAGCAGCCCCACCAGAACAGGGTTCTCTGGAAACACCATATATTTT. It specifies CASSPTRTGFSGNTIYF.